This T cell receptor (beta chain) appears in the sequencing data of a study of CD8 T cells in ankylosing spondylitis. TCRdb passed the 5' RACE reads through MiXCR, listing each CDR3 protein once. The sample includes under 300,000 distinct CDR3 sequences, roughly a tenth of them seen just once. This clonotype has at least ten counts. Its antigen is not known. After removal of 3 bases from V and 5 bases from J, the junction contained 5 bases not matched to a gene. Per the germline V gene, CDR1 is DFQATT and CDR2 is SNEGSKA (reference sequence). The CDR3 covers 14 residues. Study observations and caveats: Past research had described some motif variants in reactive arthritis synovial fluid and blood. Disease-linked clones reportedly showed significant enrichment in matched ankylosing spondylitis synovial fluid. A motif of roughly 8 highly homologous TCR beta variants was seen as apparently characteristic of ankylosing spondylitis blood.

The TCR comes from a male donor with ankylosing spondylitis or in good health (not recorded which). The V gene is TRBV20-1, the J gene TRBJ2-5; 11 bases match TRBD1. Source material: blood, either unsorted or a sorted T cell fraction (not recorded which). The CDR3 DNA is TGCAGTGCTAGTGGACAGGGGGCCTGGGAGACCCAGTACTTC. Translation gives CSASGQGAWETQYF.